Listed here are 7 T cell receptor beta chains from one sample, sequenced in a study of CXCR3-negative and CXCR3-positive naive CD8 T cells (dated by TCRdb to about 2019). Instrument on record: NextSeq 550. The Human TCR Profiling Kit (MiLaboratory) was used to make UMI-labeled 5' RACE TRB cDNA libraries. Following reprocessing of the reads by TCRdb, the data hold one row per CDR3 protein sequence and no DNA is available. In this sample's table one finds 8,800 or so distinct CDR3 sequences. Of the sample, 2% to 3% falls within the top ten clones. The sample was naive CXCR3- CD8+ T cells from blood. According to the study, the label for this sample's cell subset or site signals: CD45RO-CCR7+CD27+CD95- naive CD8+ T cells lacking CXCR3 (TNR3-). These receptors were obtained from a human donor in good health. Some clones in this sample may be carry-over from other donors' samples.

The V and J genes are TRBV9 and TRBJ2-1; checking the TCRdb D call of TRBD1 is not possible without DNA. This CDR3 contains 14 residues. Germline loops: CDR1 SGDLS, CDR2 YYNGEE. The CDR3 here is CASSDPDRVDEQFF.

The rearrangement uses TRBV10-3 and TRBJ2-7; checking the TCRdb D call of TRBD1 is not possible without DNA. CDR3 length equals 13 residues. The germline V gene has CDR1 ENHRY and CDR2 SYGVKD. The CDR3 region is CAILGTGSYEQYF.

The chain has TRBV27 and TRBJ1-1. Germline-derived CDR1 and CDR2 are MNHEY and SMNVEV (reference sequence). This CDR3 comprises 15 residues. CDR3 residues: CASSSAVRAPAEAFF.

The CDR3 loop is CASSLLLEGETQYF. The rearrangement links TRBV7-9 to TRBJ2-5; the D gene TCRdb calls, TRBD2, cannot be checked with no DNA. The CDR3 runs to 14 residues. Germline V gives CDR1 SEHNR, CDR2 FQNEAQ (reference sequence).

This chain joins TRBV14 and TRBJ1-2. Germline CDR1 is SGHDN and CDR2 is FVKESK. This CDR3 is 15 amino acids long. The CDR3 is CASSQGALANYGYTF.

V and J are TRBV2 and TRBJ2-1. The V gene's germline CDR1 is SNHLY and CDR2 FYNNEI. This CDR3 has 11 residues. The CDR3 loop reads CASRESNEQFF. The variable domain in full, with the rest retrieved from reference TRBV2 and TRBJ2-1, is EPEVTQTPSHQVTQMGQEVILRCVPISNHLYFYWYRQILGQKVEFLVSFYNNEISEKSEIFDDQFSVERPDGSNFTLKIRSTKLEDSAMYFCASRESNEQFFGPGTRLTVL.

Its frequency marks this clonotype as medium-sized. The chain combines TRBV29-1 with TRBJ1-1. CDR1 SQVTM and CDR2 ANQGSEA come from the germline V gene. The CDR3 has 13 residues. The CDR3 sequence: CSVADSLDWLTFF.